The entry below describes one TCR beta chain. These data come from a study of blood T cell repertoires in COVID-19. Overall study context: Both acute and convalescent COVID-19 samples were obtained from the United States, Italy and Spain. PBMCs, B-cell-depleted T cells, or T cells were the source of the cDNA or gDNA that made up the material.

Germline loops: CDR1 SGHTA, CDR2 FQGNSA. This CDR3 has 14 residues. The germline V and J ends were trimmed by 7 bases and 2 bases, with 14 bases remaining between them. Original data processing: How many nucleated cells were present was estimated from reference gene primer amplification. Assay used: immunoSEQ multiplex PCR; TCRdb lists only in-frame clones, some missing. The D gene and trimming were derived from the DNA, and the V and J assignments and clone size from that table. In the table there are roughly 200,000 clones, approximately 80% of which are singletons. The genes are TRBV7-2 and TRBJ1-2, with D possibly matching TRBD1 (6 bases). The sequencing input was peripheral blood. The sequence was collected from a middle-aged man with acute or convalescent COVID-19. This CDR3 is CASTPVQGNYGYTF. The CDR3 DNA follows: TGTGCCAGCACCCCTGTACAGGGAAACTATGGCTACACCTTC.